This T cell receptor beta chain was captured by sequencing in a study of OX40 agonist ivuxolimab in advanced cancers. Whole-study context: The patients received agonistic anti-OX40 (CD134) antibody ivuxolimab. Patients got intravenous ivuxolimab at 0.01 to 10 mg/kg every 2 weeks. Findings and caveats of the study: More expanded clones were found, on average, in CD8+ than in CD4+ T cells. The study observed clonal expansion of CD4+ and CD8+ blood T cells by week 6 at 0.1 to 3.0 mg/kg.

On this clone: The antigen is undetermined.

Using immunoSEQ multiplex PCR, the repertoire was profiled, and TCRdb retains in-frame clones only, with some absent. Of about 100,000 clones in the sample, 70% to 90% were seen once. Germline lookup yields CDR1 SGHNT and CDR2 YYREEE (reference sequence). V shed 5 bases, J shed 7 bases, and the junction held 8 bases outside the gene matches. CDR3 length: 15 residues. The chain has TRBV5-4 and TRBJ2-1; 11 bases align to TRBD2. The input for sequencing was CD4+ or CD8+ T cells sorted from blood, taken in a trial of the OX40 agonist ivuxolimab. The sequence was collected from an adult with an advanced solid tumor such as melanoma, head and neck, liver or kidney cancer. The DNA of the CDR3 is TGTGCCAGCAGGTTCCTAGCGGGAGGCGGGAATGAGCAGTTCTTC. Translation: CASRFLAGGGNEQFF.